One and the same sample provided the 21 T cell receptor beta chains below, sequenced in a study of T-cell memory formation after mild COVID-19. TCRdb reprocessed the 5' RACE reads with MiXCR, giving one entry per CDR3 protein. Found here are 250,000 to 350,000 distinct CDR3 sequences, roughly 15% of them singletons; the top ten hold 22%. What was sequenced was PBMCs or a T cell subset sorted from them (not recorded which). Source of these receptors: a young man who had mild COVID-19 (a few samples of this study predate the infection). Cell type and time point are not known.

This clonotype has more than one count but fewer than ten. The chain links TRBV7-2 to TRBJ2-7; TRBD1 matches 9 bases. The junction had 5 bases not matched to a gene; V was cut back by 5 bases and J by 0 bases. The CDR3 spans 15 residues. Germline loops: CDR1 SGHTA, CDR2 FQGNSA. CDR3 sequence (DNA): TGTGCCAGCAGCCCCGGGACAGGGACCTCCTACGAGCAGTACTTC. It codes for CASSPGTGTSYEQYF.

V and J are TRBV3-1 and TRBJ2-3; D is unresolved. The CDR3 length is 13 residues. Germline CDR1 is LGHDT and CDR2 is YNNKEL (reference sequence). Trimming left V 4 bases short and J 4 bases short, with 9 bases between. The CDR3 loop reads CASSPVESDTQYF. DNA of the CDR3: TGTGCCAGCAGCCCCGTCGAGTCAGATACGCAGTATTTT.

This clonotype came up a few times. The V gene is TRBV28, the J gene TRBJ2-2; tentative D call: TRBD1 (6 bases). The CDR3 extends over 14 amino acids. Looked up from germline, CDR1 is MDHEN and CDR2 is SYDVKM. Between the trimmed V and J ends, which lost 2 bases and 4 bases, there was a span of 8 bases. The CDR3: CASSLQDSTGELFF. CDR3 in DNA: TGTGCCAGCAGTTTACAGGACAGCACCGGGGAGCTGTTTTTT.

This clonotype was found many times. The germline gene is not matched at one end of the junction; a read error may be the cause. V gene TRBV7-9 combines with J gene TRBJ1-2; D is ambiguous. Germline CDR1 and CDR2: SEHNR and FQNEAQ (reference sequence). This CDR3 comprises 12 residues. The CDR3 spells CASSFGSYGYTF. CDR3 nucleotide sequence: TGCGCCAGCAGCTTTGGGAGCTATGGCTACACCTTC.

V gene TRBV11-1 combines with J gene TRBJ1-1; TRBD1 aligns across 8 bases. Trimming removed 7 bases from V and 5 bases from J; junction bases left unmatched: 3. Germline CDR1 SGHAT, CDR2 FQDESV (reference sequence). CDR3 length: 12 residues. The CDR3 DNA is TGTGCCAGCAACAGGGGGGGGACTGAAGCTTTCTTT. Translating it yields CASNRGGTEAFF. Together with reference TRBV11-1 and TRBJ1-1, the CDR3 gives the full variable domain: EAEVAQSPRYKITEKSQAVAFWCDPISGHATLYWYRQILGQGPELLVQFQDESVVDDSQLPKDRFSAERLKGVDSTLKIQPAELGDSAMYLCASNRGGTEAFFGQGTRLTVV.

V usage is TRBV24-1 and J usage is TRBJ2-6, with D unresolved. V was clipped by 6 bases and J by 0 bases, with 11 bases between them. The germline gives CDR1 KGHDR, CDR2 SFDVKD. CDR3 length: 16 amino acids. The DNA for the CDR3 is TGTGCCACCAGTATAGGGAAAAACTCTGGGGCCAACGTCCTGACTTTC. Translation gives CATSIGKNSGANVLTF.

The chain is built from TRBV4-1 and TRBJ1-2; D might be TRBD1 (6 bases). Germline-derived CDR1 and CDR2 are MGHRA and YSYEKL. Trimming pared 0 bases from V and 2 bases from J, leaving 19 bases between. This CDR3 comprises 18 residues. This chain's CDR3 is CASSQDSSRTDYNYGYTF. In DNA, the CDR3 is TGCGCCAGCAGCCAAGATTCTTCCAGGACAGATTACAACTATGGCTACACCTTC.

This clonotype was seen a handful of times. The chain is built from TRBV30 and TRBJ2-1; the D call may be TRBD1 or TRBD2 (5 bases each). Germline CDR1 GTSNPN, CDR2 SVGIG (reference sequence). The CDR3 runs 12 residues. V lost 0 bases to trimming and J lost 8 bases, with 8 bases between them. The CDR3 here is CAWSVLGDEQFF. The DNA for the CDR3 is TGTGCCTGGAGTGTACTAGGGGATGAGCAGTTCTTC.

The chain carries TRBV5-4 and TRBJ2-1; possibly TRBD1 or TRBD2 for D (6 bases each). Per germline, CDR1 SGHNT and CDR2 YYREEE (reference sequence). Trimming pared 1 base from V and 8 bases from J, leaving 10 bases between. This CDR3 region has 13 residues. In DNA, the CDR3 is TGTGCCAGCAGCTTGTGGGGGGCTCATGAGCAGTTCTTC. It codes for CASSLWGAHEQFF. The complete variable domain, with remaining parts taken from reference TRBV5-4 and TRBJ2-1, reads ETGVTQSPTHLIKTRGQQVTLRCSSQSGHNTVSWYQQALGQGPQFIFQYYREEENGRGNFPPRFSGLQFPNYSSELNVNALELDDSALYLCASSLWGAHEQFFGPGTRLTVL.

This sequence joins TRBV7-9 and TRBJ2-7, with 8 bases identical to TRBD2. The CDR3 consists of 16 residues. The V and J ends lost 5 bases and 2 bases, in that order; junction bases with no gene match: 11. The germline CDR1 and CDR2 sequences are SEHNR and FQNEAQ (reference sequence). For the CDR3, the DNA is TGTGCCAGCAGCGGAGGGGGAGCGGGGGCGGCCTACGAGCAGTACTTC. It is translated as CASSGGGAGAAYEQYF.

CDR3 nucleotides: TGCGCCAGCAGCCCGGGCAGCAATAACGGGGAGACCCAGTACTTC. Its translation: CASSPGSNNGETQYF. The J gene is TRBJ2-5, the V gene TRBV5-1; unclear D gene. The CDR3 sequence is 15 residues long. Germline V gene lookup returns CDR1 SGHRS and CDR2 YFSETQ. V was shortened by 4 bases and J by 5 bases, with 18 bases between the two germline ends.

The J gene is TRBJ2-3, the V gene TRBV7-8; 12 positions agree with TRBD2. This CDR3 has 16 amino acids. V was clipped by 5 bases and J by 4 bases; unmatched bases: 7. CDR1 and CDR2 from the germline V gene are SGHVS and FQNEAQ. The DNA of the CDR3 is TGTGCCAGCAGCCTGGCTAGCGGGGGGGGGCCAGATACGCAGTATTTT. This gives the protein CASSLASGGGPDTQYF.

There are a few counts of this clonotype. The genes are TRBV10-3 and TRBJ2-2, with 10 bases identical to TRBD2. The CDR3 is made up of 16 amino acids. CDR1 is ENHRY, CDR2 SYGVKD, per germline. Germline trimming cut 6 bases from V and 1 base from J; bases unmatched to any gene: 5. The CDR3 sequence is CAISGIAGGNTGELFF. The CDR3 DNA sequence: TGTGCCATCAGCGGGATAGCGGGGGGGAACACCGGGGAGCTGTTTTTT.

The chain has TRBV6-2 or TRBV6-3 and TRBJ2-7, with D possibly matching TRBD2 (5 bases). Trimming pared 5 bases from V and 4 bases from J, leaving 9 bases between. The CDR3 has 12 residues. The germline V gene has CDR1 MNHEY and CDR2 SVGEGT. CDR3 sequence reads: CASSREGYEQYV. CDR3 nucleotides: TGTGCCAGCAGTCGGGAAGGGTACGAGCAGTACGTC.

V usage is TRBV29-1 and J usage is TRBJ1-2; no definite D call. V was clipped by 5 bases and J by 5 bases, with 12 bases between them. The CDR3 loop spans 12 amino acids. Germline CDR1 is SQVTM and CDR2 is ANQGSEA. CDR3 amino acids: CSVKGRDYGYTF. The CDR3 DNA is TGCAGCGTTAAGGGAAGAGATTATGGCTACACCTTC. Full variable domain (remainder filled in from reference TRBV29-1 and TRBJ1-2): SAVISQKPSRDICQRGTSLTIQCQVDSQVTMMFWYRQQPGQSLTLIATANQGSEATYESGFVIDKFPISRPNLTFSTLTVSNMSPEDSSIYLCSVKGRDYGYTFGSGTRLTVV.

This clonotype was observed many times. The chain employs TRBV15 and TRBJ2-1, with D unresolved. The CDR3 runs to 14 residues. Germline CDR1 and CDR2: LNHNV and YYDKDF (reference sequence). V was trimmed by 3 bases and J by 10 bases, leaving 16 bases between them. Here the CDR3 DNA reads TGTGCCACCAGCAGTAAACTTACGATTACGGAGCAGTTCTTC. Protein: CATSSKLTITEQFF.

This clonotype was counted many times. The chain uses TRBV5-5 and TRBJ1-5, with D possibly being TRBD1 (6 bases). The CDR3 consists of 15 residues. V dropped 4 bases and J dropped 0 bases, with 11 bases sitting between them. Germline CDR1 SGHKS, CDR2 YYEKEE (reference sequence). DNA for the CDR3: TGTGCCAGCAGCACCCGGACAGATAGCAATCAGCCCCAGCATTTT. This encodes CASSTRTDSNQPQHF. The whole variable domain, filled in from reference TRBV5-5 and TRBJ1-5, reads DAGVTQSPTHLIKTRGQQVTLRCSPISGHKSVSWYQQVLGQGPQFIFQYYEKEERGRGNFPDRFSARQFPNYSSELNVNALLLGDSALYLCASSTRTDSNQPQHFGDGTRLSIL.

This clonotype was counted a few times. The rearrangement uses TRBV11-2 and TRBJ1-6; the D gene is possibly TRBD1 (5 bases). CDR3 length: 18 residues. The V and J ends lost 5 bases and 0 bases respectively, with 17 bases between them. Germline V gene sequence: CDR1 SGHAT, CDR2 FQNNGV. CDR3 sequence: CASSHPRGALSYNSPLHF. DNA of the CDR3: TGTGCCAGCAGCCACCCGCGGGGCGCGCTCTCCTATAATTCACCCCTCCACTTT.

This chain joins TRBV6-5 and TRBJ2-5; TRBD2 matches at 7 bases. CDR3 size: 14 residues. CDR1 and CDR2 (germline): MNHEY, SVGAGI. Trimming cost V 4 bases and J 5 bases; bases outside gene matches: 7. CDR3 DNA sequence: TGTGCCAGCAGTTTAGCGGGCAGTAGGGAGACCCAGTACTTC. This gives the protein CASSLAGSRETQYF.

The V and J genes are TRBV4-2 and TRBJ2-2; no reliable D call. This CDR3 spans 16 amino acids. Trimming took off 5 bases at V and 3 bases at J, with 16 bases between the two ends. Germline lookup yields CDR1 LGHNA and CDR2 YNFKEQ. CDR3 amino acids: CASSYNVRPDTGELFF. CDR3 bases: TGTGCCAGCAGCTACAACGTAAGGCCGGACACCGGGGAGCTGTTTTTT.

The chain has TRBV6-5 and TRBJ1-1; 9 nucleotides line up with TRBD1. V lost 4 bases to trimming and J lost 7 bases; unmatched junction nucleotides: 13. The CDR3 contains 16 residues. Looked up from germline, CDR1 is MNHEY and CDR2 is SVGAGI. CDR3 loop: CASSSGTGYYYGEAFF. The CDR3 DNA sequence: TGTGCCAGCAGTTCCGGGACAGGGTACTATTATGGTGAAGCTTTCTTT.